Sequencing of this TCR beta chain was carried out in a study of T cells in Graves' hyperthyroidism and ophthalmopathy. As for the study in general: Once the initial diagnosis was made, peripheral blood was obtained before any treatment. General study results and limits: Most clonotypes expanded in thyroid above 0.001 were likewise present in blood.

V was pared by 3 bases and J by 5 bases, with 13 bases of the junction left unmatched. The CDR3 loop spans 17 amino acids. The germline gives CDR1 SGHRS, CDR2 YFSETQ. The CDR3 regions of TCR beta were amplified from RNA transcripts. An initial round of RT-PCR targeting the TCR CDR3 relied on the HTBI primer set. TCRdb redid the calling of the multiplex PCR reads with MiXCR, one entry per CDR3 protein. The sample includes a few hundred thousand distinct CDR3 sequences, about 20% of them seen just once. Uncontrolled infection, other autoimmune disease, pregnancy or lactation barred patients from enrollment. It was 8 to 10 ml of fresh peripheral blood that supplied the PBMCs. This clonotype has ten or more counts. No antigen is known for it.

The TCR was taken from a woman aged 45 to 65 with Graves' hyperthyroidism. The chain recombines TRBV5-1 with TRBJ2-7, with TRBD1 matching over 11 bases. Specimen: blood. CDR3 loop: CASSWEPPGQGVHEQYF. In DNA, the CDR3 is TGCGCCAGCAGCTGGGAACCCCCGGGACAGGGGGTCCACGAGCAGTACTTC. Full variable domain (rest looked up from reference TRBV5-1 and TRBJ2-7): KAGVTQTPRYLIKTRGQQVTLSCSPISGHRSVSWYQQTPGQGLQFLFEYFSETQRNKGNFPGRFSGRQFSNSRSEMNVSTLELGDSALYLCASSWEPPGQGVHEQYFGPGTRLTVT.